This T cell receptor beta chain was recorded in a study of T cell responses to AZD1222 COVID-19 vaccine. This CDR3 has 13 amino acids. The V end was cut by 9 bases, the J end by 0 bases, with 11 bases between. Findings and limits, study-wide: Spike was spanned by vaccine-associated CD4 TCRs, which were dominant at 160-218 and 743-854.

The table came from immunoSEQ multiplex PCR; TCRdb's copy has only in-frame clones and leaves some out. The sample carries 130,000 to 150,000 clones, about 91% recorded once. With respect to this clone: Its antigen is not identified.

This TCR came from an adult in good health. The rearrangement uses TRBV12-3 or TRBV12-4 and TRBJ1-1; D call uncertain. The specimen was peripheral blood, collected on day 0 of AZD1222 vaccination. The DNA of the CDR3 is TGTGCCAGTTCTAGGGCCATGAACACTGAAGCTTTCTTT. Translation gives CASSRAMNTEAFF.